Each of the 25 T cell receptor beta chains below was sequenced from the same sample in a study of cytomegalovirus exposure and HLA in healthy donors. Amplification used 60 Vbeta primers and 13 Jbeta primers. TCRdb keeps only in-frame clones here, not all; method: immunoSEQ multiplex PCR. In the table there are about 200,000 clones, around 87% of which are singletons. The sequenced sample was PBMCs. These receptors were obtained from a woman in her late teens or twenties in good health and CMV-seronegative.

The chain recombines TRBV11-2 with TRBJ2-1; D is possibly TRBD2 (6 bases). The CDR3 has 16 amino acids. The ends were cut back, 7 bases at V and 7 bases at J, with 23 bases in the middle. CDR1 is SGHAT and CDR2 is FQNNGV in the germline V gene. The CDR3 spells CASNNWGEVIRNEQFF. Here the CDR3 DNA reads TGTGCCAGCAACAATTGGGGGGAAGTCATCAGGAATGAGCAGTTCTTC.

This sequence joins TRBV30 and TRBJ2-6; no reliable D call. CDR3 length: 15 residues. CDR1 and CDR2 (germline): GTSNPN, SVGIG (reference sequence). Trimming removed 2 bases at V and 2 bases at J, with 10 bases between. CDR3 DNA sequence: TGTGCCTGGAGTACTCCGGAGACTGGGGCCAACGTCCTGACTTTC. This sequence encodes CAWSTPETGANVLTF.

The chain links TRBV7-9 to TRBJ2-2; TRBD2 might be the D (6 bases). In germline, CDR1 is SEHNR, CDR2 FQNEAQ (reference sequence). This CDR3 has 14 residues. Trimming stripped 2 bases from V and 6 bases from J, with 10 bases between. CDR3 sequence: CASSLSLAPGELFF. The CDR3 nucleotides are TGTGCCAGCAGCTTATCACTAGCTCCCGGGGAGCTGTTTTTT.

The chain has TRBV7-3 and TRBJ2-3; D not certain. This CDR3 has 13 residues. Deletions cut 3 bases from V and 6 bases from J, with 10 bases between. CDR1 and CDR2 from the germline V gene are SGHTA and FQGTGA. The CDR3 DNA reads TGTGCCAGCAGCTTGACTTTGAGGGATACGCAGTATTTT. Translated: CASSLTLRDTQYF.

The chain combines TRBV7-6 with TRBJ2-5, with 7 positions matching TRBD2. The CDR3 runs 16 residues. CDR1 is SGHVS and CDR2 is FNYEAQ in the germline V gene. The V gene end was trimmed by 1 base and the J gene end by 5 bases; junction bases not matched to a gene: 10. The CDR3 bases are TGTGCCAGCAGCTTAGGAAGGGAGGGGCCCAGTGAGACCCAGTACTTC. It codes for CASSLGREGPSETQYF.

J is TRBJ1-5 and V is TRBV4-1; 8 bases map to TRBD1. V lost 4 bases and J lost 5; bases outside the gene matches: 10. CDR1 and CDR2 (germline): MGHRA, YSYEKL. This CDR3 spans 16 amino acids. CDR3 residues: CASSPPGTGRDQPQHF. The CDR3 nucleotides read TGCGCCAGCAGCCCTCCCGGGACAGGAAGAGATCAGCCCCAGCATTTT.

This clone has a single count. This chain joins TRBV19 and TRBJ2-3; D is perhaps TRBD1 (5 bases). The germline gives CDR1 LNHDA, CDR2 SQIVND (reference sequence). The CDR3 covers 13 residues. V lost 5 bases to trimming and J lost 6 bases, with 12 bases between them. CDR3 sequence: CASSFQDTDTQYF. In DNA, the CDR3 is TGTGCCAGTAGTTTCCAGGACACGGATACGCAGTATTTT.

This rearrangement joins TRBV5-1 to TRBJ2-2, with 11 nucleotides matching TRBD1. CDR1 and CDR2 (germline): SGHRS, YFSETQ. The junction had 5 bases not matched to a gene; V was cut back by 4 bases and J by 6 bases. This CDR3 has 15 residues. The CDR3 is CASSPRDRGSGELFF. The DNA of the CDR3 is TGCGCCAGCAGCCCGCGGGACAGGGGGTCCGGGGAGCTGTTTTTT.

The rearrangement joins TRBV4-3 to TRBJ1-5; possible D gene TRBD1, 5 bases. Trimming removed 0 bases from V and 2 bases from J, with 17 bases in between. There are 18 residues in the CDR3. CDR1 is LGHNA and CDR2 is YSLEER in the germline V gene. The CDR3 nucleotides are TGCGCCAGCAGCCAAGAGCGTTTGGGGCTGTTTGGCAATCAGCCCCAGCATTTT. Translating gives CASSQERLGLFGNQPQHF.

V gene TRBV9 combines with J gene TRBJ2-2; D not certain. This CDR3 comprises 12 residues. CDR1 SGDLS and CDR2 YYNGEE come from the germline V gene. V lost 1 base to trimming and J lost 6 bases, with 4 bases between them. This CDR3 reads CASSVYPGELFF. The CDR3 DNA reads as TGTGCCAGCAGCGTATATCCCGGGGAGCTGTTTTTT.

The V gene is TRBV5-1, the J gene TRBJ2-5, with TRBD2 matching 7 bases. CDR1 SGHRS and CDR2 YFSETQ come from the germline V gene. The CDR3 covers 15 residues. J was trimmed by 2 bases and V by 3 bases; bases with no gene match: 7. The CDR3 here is CASSWGGNEQETQYF. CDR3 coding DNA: TGCGCCAGCAGCTGGGGGGGGAACGAACAAGAGACCCAGTACTTC.

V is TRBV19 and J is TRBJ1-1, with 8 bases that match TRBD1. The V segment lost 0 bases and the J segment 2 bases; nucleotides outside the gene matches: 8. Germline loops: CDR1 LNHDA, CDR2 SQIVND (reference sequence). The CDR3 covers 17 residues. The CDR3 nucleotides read TGTGCCAGTAGTATAGATCGGGGGACAGGACTAAACACTGAAGCTTTCTTT. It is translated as CASSIDRGTGLNTEAFF.

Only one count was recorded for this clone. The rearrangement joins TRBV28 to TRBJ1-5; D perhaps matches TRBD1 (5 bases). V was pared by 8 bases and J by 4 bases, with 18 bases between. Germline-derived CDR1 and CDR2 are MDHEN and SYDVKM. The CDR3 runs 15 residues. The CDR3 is CASQGPRALNQPQHF. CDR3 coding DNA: TGTGCCAGCCAGGGCCCCAGGGCCCTGAATCAGCCCCAGCATTTT.

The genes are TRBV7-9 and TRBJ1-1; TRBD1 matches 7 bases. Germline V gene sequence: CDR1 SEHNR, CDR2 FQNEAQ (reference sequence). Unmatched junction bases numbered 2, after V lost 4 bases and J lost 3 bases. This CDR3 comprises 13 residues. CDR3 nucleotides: TGTGCCAGCAGCTGGGACAGAGACACTGAAGCTTTCTTT. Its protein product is CASSWDRDTEAFF.

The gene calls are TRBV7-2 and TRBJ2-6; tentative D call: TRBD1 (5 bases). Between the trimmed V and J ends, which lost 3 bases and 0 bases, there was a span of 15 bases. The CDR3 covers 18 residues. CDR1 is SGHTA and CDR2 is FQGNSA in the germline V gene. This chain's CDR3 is CASSLGLVRYSGANVLTF. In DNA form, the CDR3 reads TGTGCCAGCAGCTTGGGGCTTGTGAGATACTCTGGGGCCAACGTCCTGACTTTC.

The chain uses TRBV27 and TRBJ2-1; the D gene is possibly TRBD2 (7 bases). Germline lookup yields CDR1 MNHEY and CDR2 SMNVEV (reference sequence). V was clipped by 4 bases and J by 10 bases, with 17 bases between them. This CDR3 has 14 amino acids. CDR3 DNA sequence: TGTGCCAGCAGTTCCCGGGGAGGGGGTGGCGAGCAGTTCTTC. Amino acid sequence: CASSSRGGGGEQFF.

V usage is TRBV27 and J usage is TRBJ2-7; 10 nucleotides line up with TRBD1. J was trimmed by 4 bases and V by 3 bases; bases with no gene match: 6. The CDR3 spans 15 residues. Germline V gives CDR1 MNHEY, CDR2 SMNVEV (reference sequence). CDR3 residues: CASSFSGQGGYEQYF. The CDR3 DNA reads TGTGCCAGCAGTTTTAGTGGACAGGGGGGATACGAGCAGTACTTC.

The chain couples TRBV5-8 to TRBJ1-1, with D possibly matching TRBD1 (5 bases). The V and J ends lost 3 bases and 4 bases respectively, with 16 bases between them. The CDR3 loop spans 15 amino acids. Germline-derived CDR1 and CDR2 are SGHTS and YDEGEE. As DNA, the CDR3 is TGTGCCAGCAGCTCAGACGGGACGGGGGTCACTGAAGCTTTCTTT. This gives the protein CASSSDGTGVTEAFF.

The CDR3 DNA is TGCGCCAGCAGCTTGCTCGGTAGAGAGACCCAGTACTTC. The encoded protein is CASSLLGRETQYF. This rearrangement joins TRBV5-1 to TRBJ2-5; D remains unclear. Germline lookup yields CDR1 SGHRS and CDR2 YFSETQ. CDR3 size: 13 residues. The ends were cut back, 1 base at V and 4 bases at J, with 8 bases in the middle.

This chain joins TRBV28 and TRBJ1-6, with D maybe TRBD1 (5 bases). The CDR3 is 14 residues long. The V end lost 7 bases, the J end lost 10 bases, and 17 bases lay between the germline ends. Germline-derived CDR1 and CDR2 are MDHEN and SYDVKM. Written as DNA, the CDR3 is TGTGCCAGCAACCCTGCAGGGCGGCAATCACCCCTCCACTTT. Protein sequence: CASNPAGRQSPLHF. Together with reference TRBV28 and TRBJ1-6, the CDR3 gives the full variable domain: DVKVTQSSRYLVKRTGEKVFLECVQDMDHENMFWYRQDPGLGLRLIYFSYDVKMKEKGDIPEGYSVSREKKERFSLILESASTNQTSMYLCASNPAGRQSPLHFGNGTRLTVT.

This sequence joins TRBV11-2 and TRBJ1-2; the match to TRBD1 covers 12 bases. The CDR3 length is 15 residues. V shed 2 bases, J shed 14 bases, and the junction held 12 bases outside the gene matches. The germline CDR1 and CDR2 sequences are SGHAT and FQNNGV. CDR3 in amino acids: CASSLRRGDRGLWTF. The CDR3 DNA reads TGTGCCAGCAGCTTAAGGAGGGGGGACAGGGGGCTTTGGACCTTC.

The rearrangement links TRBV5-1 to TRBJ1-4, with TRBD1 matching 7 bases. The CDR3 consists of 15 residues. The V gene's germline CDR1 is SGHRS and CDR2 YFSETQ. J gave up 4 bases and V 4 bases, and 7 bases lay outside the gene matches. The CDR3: CASSPRTGFNEKLFF. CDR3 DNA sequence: TGCGCCAGCAGCCCACGGACAGGTTTTAATGAAAAACTGTTTTTT.

The CDR3 region is CASSWGQGNTGELFF. The CDR3 DNA reads TGCGCCAGCTCTTGGGGACAGGGGAACACCGGGGAGCTGTTTTTT. The V and J genes are TRBV5-1 and TRBJ2-2, with TRBD1 matching over 9 bases. The junction had 5 bases not matched to a gene; V was cut back by 7 bases and J by 1 base. Looked up from germline, CDR1 is SGHRS and CDR2 is YFSETQ. The CDR3 totals 15 residues.

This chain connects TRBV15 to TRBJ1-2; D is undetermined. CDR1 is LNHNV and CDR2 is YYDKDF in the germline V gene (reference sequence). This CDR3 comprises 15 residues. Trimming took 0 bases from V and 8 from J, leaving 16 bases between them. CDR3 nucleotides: TGTGCCACCAGCAGAGATAGACGCTCTCGGGTAGGCTACACCTTC. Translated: CATSRDRRSRVGYTF.

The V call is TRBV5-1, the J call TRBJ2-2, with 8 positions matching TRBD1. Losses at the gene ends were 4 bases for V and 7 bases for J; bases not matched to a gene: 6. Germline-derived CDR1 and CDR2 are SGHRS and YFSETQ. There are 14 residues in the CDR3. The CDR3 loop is CASSISGGNGELFF. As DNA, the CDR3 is TGCGCCAGCAGCATATCAGGGGGCAACGGGGAGCTGTTTTTT.